This T cell receptor beta chain originates from a study of blood T cell repertoires in COVID-19. Using immunoSEQ multiplex PCR, the repertoire was profiled, and TCRdb retains in-frame clones only, with some absent. The sample includes 35,000 to 45,000 clones, approximately 86% seen only once; the top ten take over 20%. The CDR3 is 14 residues long. Trimming removed 5 bases from V and 5 bases from J; junction bases left unmatched: 4. CDR1 and CDR2 from the germline V gene are KGHSH and LQKENI. V is TRBV18 and J is TRBJ2-7; 12 bases agree with TRBD2. This receptor was obtained from a man aged 55-75 years with acute or convalescent COVID-19. Sequenced: peripheral blood. The CDR3, as DNA: TGTGCCAGCTCATCCCTAGCGGGAGGGGACGAGCAGTACTTC. Amino acid sequence: CASSSLAGGDEQYF.